This entry lists 32 T cell receptor beta chains sequenced from one sample in a study of blood T cell repertoires in COVID-19 (dated by TCRdb to the early 2020s). Libraries came from the immunoSEQ multiplex PCR assay. TCRdb provides this immuneACCESS table in a form limited to in-frame rearrangements. Some clones are lacking; in checked studies, under half of them reflect an unresolved V gene, and why the rest are absent is not known. The sample profile shows hundreds of thousands of clones; around 80% of them were found once. The leading ten clones occupy under 11% of the sample. Sequencing was carried out using peripheral blood. The receptor set was obtained from an elderly woman with acute or convalescent COVID-19.

This sequence joins TRBV7-2 and TRBJ2-7; D is possibly TRBD1 (5 bases). Trimming removed 3 bases from V and 0 bases from J, with 9 bases in between. Germline assignment: CDR1 SGHTA and CDR2 FQGNSA. The CDR3 is made up of 14 amino acids. CDR3 nucleotides: TGTGCCAGCAGCTTGGCAGGGATCTCCTACGAGCAGTACTTC. Translation: CASSLAGISYEQYF.

This clone appeared a few times. This chain joins TRBV7-2 and TRBJ2-3; 9 nucleotides align to TRBD1. Trimming took 4 bases from V and 7 from J; bases not matched to a gene: 3. CDR3 length: 13 residues. The germline CDR1 and CDR2 sequences are SGHTA and FQGNSA. CDR3 protein: CASSSGQGNTQYF. The CDR3 DNA sequence: TGTGCCAGCAGCTCGGGACAGGGCAATACGCAGTATTTT.

The chain has TRBV12-3 or TRBV12-4 and TRBJ2-2; D is perhaps TRBD2 (5 bases). The CDR3 covers 13 residues. Trimming took off 7 bases at V and 3 bases at J, with 9 bases between the two ends. CDR3 nucleotides: TGTGCCAGCAAGGCGGGTCACACCGGGGAGCTGTTTTTT. Protein sequence: CASKAGHTGELFF.

Only a few counts were recorded for this clone. The rearrangement joins TRBV30 to TRBJ1-1, with a weak D call TRBD1 (6 bases). Trimming stripped 7 bases from V and 2 bases from J, with 14 bases between. This CDR3 is built from 13 residues. The germline gives CDR1 GTSNPN, CDR2 SVGIG (reference sequence). The DNA for the CDR3 is TGTGCCTCCACGGTTGGGGGCAACACTGAAGCTTTCTTT. The encoded protein is CASTVGGNTEAFF.

The rearrangement joins TRBV6-5 to TRBJ1-1; tentatively, D is TRBD1 (6 bases). Germline CDR1 reads MNHEY; CDR2 reads SVGAGI. The CDR3 has 14 amino acids. V lost 2 bases, J lost 5 bases, and 12 bases lay in between. CDR3 sequence: CASSYGGPGTEAFF. Here the CDR3 DNA reads TGTGCCAGCAGTTACGGGGGCCCCGGGACTGAAGCTTTCTTT.

This clone showed up just a few times. The chain carries TRBV6-2 or TRBV6-3 and TRBJ1-2; TRBD1 aligns across 8 bases. J gave up 8 bases and V 0 bases, and 8 bases lay outside the gene matches. Germline loops: CDR1 MNHEY, CDR2 SVGEGT. CDR3 length: 15 amino acids. The CDR3 protein is CASSYSTGVVRGYTF. For the CDR3, the DNA is TGTGCCAGCAGTTACTCGACAGGGGTAGTGCGAGGCTACACCTTC.

This clone was seen more than once but under ten times. This sequence joins TRBV27 and TRBJ2-7, with 10 nucleotides matching TRBD1. CDR1 is MNHEY, CDR2 SMNVEV, per germline (reference sequence). V gave up 6 bases and J gave up 5 bases; unmatched junction bases: 10. The CDR3 totals 15 residues. For the CDR3, the DNA is TGTGCCAGCAGCTATAAGGGGACAGGGGTCGACGAGCAGTACTTC. As protein: CASSYKGTGVDEQYF.

The V and J genes are TRBV18 and TRBJ1-2, with 9 bases aligning to TRBD1. The V segment lost 0 bases and the J segment 8 bases; nucleotides outside the gene matches: 7. The CDR3 is made up of 15 amino acids. Germline-derived CDR1 and CDR2 are KGHSH and LQKENI. CDR3 sequence (DNA): TGTGCCAGCTCACCACCCCATCCAGGACAGGGGGGCTACACCTTC. Its protein product is CASSPPHPGQGGYTF.

The rearrangement joins TRBV28 to TRBJ2-4; a possible D gene is TRBD1 (6 bases). The V gene lost 5 bases and the J gene lost 8 bases, with 22 bases spanning the gap. The length of the CDR3 is 16 residues. From germline, CDR1 is MDHEN and CDR2 SYDVKM. The chain's CDR3 is CASSTPGDNPRDIQYF. CDR3 bases: TGTGCCAGCAGTACCCCCGGGGACAACCCGAGGGACATTCAGTACTTC.

The chain recombines TRBV2 with TRBJ2-5; the match to TRBD1 covers 9 bases. The CDR3 runs to 15 residues. The junction had 7 bases not matched to a gene; V was cut back by 6 bases and J by 2 bases. CDR1 is SNHLY and CDR2 is FYNNEI in the germline V gene. The CDR3 sequence: CASRLPGQGQETQYF. The CDR3 DNA is TGTGCCAGCAGATTACCGGGACAGGGTCAAGAGACCCAGTACTTC.

This clone was seen a few times. The chain employs TRBV29-1 and TRBJ2-7; 7 positions match TRBD1. The J segment lost 5 bases and the V segment lost 7 bases, leaving 11 bases of the junction unmatched. Looked up from germline, CDR1 is SQVTM and CDR2 is ANQGSEA. The CDR3 sequence is 13 residues long. The CDR3 spells CSALPTGNHEQYF. For the CDR3, the DNA is TGCAGCGCCCTCCCGACAGGGAACCACGAGCAGTACTTC.

Note on this clone: The junction departs from germline at one end; a sequencing error may be responsible. The rearrangement joins TRBV3-1 (or the pseudogene TRBV3-2) to TRBJ2-3, with 8 bases identical to TRBD2. Germline CDR1 is LGHDT and CDR2 is YNNKEL (reference sequence). The CDR3 has 15 amino acids. CDR3 protein: CASSQVAGLAGVFKF. For the CDR3, the DNA is TGTGCCAGCAGCCAAGTTGCAGGGCTAGCGGGTGTTTTCAAATTT.

The V call is TRBV5-4, the J call TRBJ2-5, with 9 bases identical to TRBD1. Trimming removed 4 bases from V and 5 bases from J; junction bases left unmatched: 6. Germline CDR1 reads SGHNT; CDR2 reads YYREEE (reference sequence). The CDR3 runs 14 residues. This CDR3 is CASSDIQGAETQYF. The CDR3 nucleotides are TGTGCCAGCAGCGACATACAGGGGGCCGAGACCCAGTACTTC.

The J gene is TRBJ1-1, the V gene TRBV3-1 (or the pseudogene TRBV3-2), with TRBD1 as a possible D gene (6 bases). The CDR3 sequence is 13 residues long. Germline loops: CDR1 LGHDT, CDR2 YNNKEL (reference sequence). Trimming took off 4 bases at V and 6 bases at J, with 12 bases between the two ends. Here the CDR3 reads CASSRTESPEAFF. DNA for the CDR3: TGTGCCAGCAGCCGGACAGAGTCCCCTGAAGCTTTCTTT.

The chain is built from TRBV4-3 and TRBJ2-2; no clear D gene. CDR1 and CDR2 (germline): LGHNA, YSLEER. The CDR3 is made up of 16 amino acids. V shed 1 base and J shed 2 bases, with 11 bases lying between them. The CDR3 coding sequence is TGCGCCAGCAGCCAAGGACAAGGTTACAACACCGGGGAGCTGTTTTTT. It codes for CASSQGQGYNTGELFF.

V gene TRBV27 combines with J gene TRBJ2-1, with TRBD2 matching 7 bases. The germline V gene encodes CDR1 MNHEY and CDR2 SMNVEV (reference sequence). This CDR3 has 13 amino acids. With 3 bases clipped from V and 9 bases from J, the junction kept 5 bases outside the gene matches. The CDR3 nucleotides are TGTGCCAGCAGTTTGTCGGGGGGTAGTGAGCAGTTCTTC. It yields the protein CASSLSGGSEQFF.

This sequence joins TRBV19 and TRBJ2-5; tentatively, D is TRBD1 (5 bases). Germline assignment: CDR1 LNHDA and CDR2 SQIVND (reference sequence). Trimming cost V 4 bases and J 0 bases, with 9 bases left between them. The CDR3 length is 14 residues. In DNA form, the CDR3 reads TGTGCCAGTAGTAGAAGCAGGGACCAAGAGACCCAGTACTTC. Protein product: CASSRSRDQETQYF.

The V call is TRBV30, the J call TRBJ1-5, with no clear D. The length of the CDR3 is 15 residues. V dropped 2 bases and J dropped 0 bases, with 11 bases sitting between them. Germline CDR1 reads GTSNPN; CDR2 reads SVGIG (reference sequence). The DNA for the CDR3 is TGTGCCTGGAGTTTCTCGAGGTCTAGCAATCAGCCCCAGCATTTT. Its translation is CAWSFSRSSNQPQHF.

The chain combines TRBV6-5 with TRBJ1-1, with D tentatively TRBD1 (6 bases). In germline, CDR1 is MNHEY, CDR2 SVGAGI. The germline V and J ends were trimmed by 6 bases and 1 base, with 12 bases remaining between them. The CDR3 contains 14 residues. The CDR3 nucleotides are TGTGCCAGCAGCTATGGACAGTGGAACACTGAAGCTTTCTTT. Protein sequence: CASSYGQWNTEAFF.

This chain links TRBV4-1 with TRBJ2-2; 14 bases fit TRBD2. After removal of 4 bases from V and 5 bases from J, the junction contained 6 bases not matched to a gene. The CDR3 sequence is 17 residues long. Germline V gene data show CDR1 as MGHRA and CDR2 as YSYEKL. The DNA for the CDR3 is TGCGCCAGCAGCCCGACTAGCGGGAGGGCCGGGACCGGGGAGCTGTTTTTT. Protein sequence: CASSPTSGRAGTGELFF.

V usage is TRBV27 and J usage is TRBJ2-3; no firm D call. The V end was cut by 4 bases, the J end by 5 bases, with 10 bases between. Germline V gene data show CDR1 as MNHEY and CDR2 as SMNVEV (reference sequence). CDR3 length: 13 residues. The CDR3 protein is CASSSQNGDTQYF. The CDR3 DNA follows: TGTGCCAGCAGTTCACAGAATGGAGATACGCAGTATTTT.

CDR3 residues: CASSDDSGTIYGYTF. The CDR3 DNA reads TGTGCCAGCAGTGACGACTCCGGGACAATTTATGGCTACACCTTC. J is TRBJ1-2 and V is TRBV6-1, with a possible D match to TRBD1 (6 bases). Trimming left V 3 bases short and J 5 bases short, with 16 bases between. Germline V gene sequence: CDR1 MNHNS, CDR2 SASEGT. This CDR3 has 15 residues.

This clone is a singleton in its sample. The gene calls are TRBV7-2 and TRBJ2-5; 7 bases line up with TRBD2. Germline V gene lookup returns CDR1 SGHTA and CDR2 FQGNSA. After removal of 8 bases from V and 2 bases from J, the junction contained 5 bases not matched to a gene. The CDR3 has 13 residues. The CDR3 DNA is TGTGCCAGCGGGGCGGGGGTACAAGAGACCCAGTACTTC. Translated: CASGAGVQETQYF. The variable domain in full, completed from reference TRBV7-2 and TRBJ2-5, reads GAGVSQSPSNKVTEKGKDVELRCDPISGHTALYWYRQSLGQGLEFLIYFQGNSAPDKSGLPSDRFSAERTGGSVSTLTIQRTQQEDSAVYLCASGAGVQETQYFGPGTRLLVL.

The rearrangement joins TRBV27 to TRBJ1-5; the match to TRBD1 covers 7 bases. The J segment lost 2 bases and the V segment lost 2 bases, leaving 9 bases of the junction unmatched. The CDR3 is 17 amino acids. Looked up from germline, CDR1 is MNHEY and CDR2 is SMNVEV (reference sequence). This chain's CDR3 is CASSLTGVYGGNQPQHF. The CDR3, as DNA: TGTGCCAGCAGTTTAACAGGGGTCTATGGGGGCAATCAGCCCCAGCATTTT.

The rearrangement uses TRBV7-3 and TRBJ2-7; maybe TRBD2 (5 bases). Per germline, CDR1 SGHTA and CDR2 FQGTGA. The CDR3 totals 13 residues. Trimming removed 3 bases from V and 6 bases from J, with 12 bases in between. CDR3 in DNA: TGTGCCAGCAGCTTGGGTGTGGGAGTCGAGCAGTACTTC. It specifies CASSLGVGVEQYF. Looking up the rest from reference TRBV7-3 and TRBJ2-7 gives the full variable domain: GAGVSQTPSNKVTEKGKYVELRCDPISGHTALYWYRQSLGQGPEFLIYFQGTGAADDSGLPNDRFFAVRPEGSVSTLKIQRTERGDSAVYLCASSLGVGVEQYFGPGTRLTVT.

The rearrangement uses TRBV10-3 and TRBJ2-6; D remains ambiguous. V was cut by 0 bases and J by 0 bases, with 6 bases left in between. Germline assignment: CDR1 ENHRY and CDR2 SYGVKD. The CDR3 covers 16 residues. The CDR3 region is CAISESFSSGANVLTF. The CDR3, as DNA: TGTGCCATCAGTGAGTCGTTTAGCTCTGGGGCCAACGTCCTGACTTTC.

The V and J genes are TRBV11-3 and TRBJ2-3, with 9 bases identical to TRBD2. J was trimmed by 3 bases and V by 3 bases; bases with no gene match: 1. Germline CDR1 SGHNT, CDR2 YENEEA. The CDR3 loop spans 14 amino acids. For the CDR3, the DNA is TGTGCCAGCAGCTTCCTAGCGGGGACAGATACGCAGTATTTT. Amino acids: CASSFLAGTDTQYF.

The chain couples TRBV4-1 to TRBJ2-3; 14 positions agree with TRBD2. J was trimmed by 7 bases and V by 1 base; bases with no gene match: 4. CDR3 length equals 16 residues. Germline assignment: CDR1 MGHRA and CDR2 YSYEKL. CDR3 in amino acids: CASSQGGTSGRNTQYF. The CDR3 nucleotides are TGCGCCAGCAGCCAAGGGGGGACTAGCGGGAGAAATACGCAGTATTTT.

CDR3 DNA sequence: TGTGCCAGCAGCTTAGCGGGATATAGGGACAGAAACTATGGCTACACCTTC. Translated, it gives CASSLAGYRDRNYGYTF. V usage is TRBV7-9 and J usage is TRBJ1-2, with 7 bases aligning to TRBD1. This CDR3 contains 17 residues. V trimming: 0 bases; J trimming: 2 bases; junction bases outside the gene matches: 9. The germline V gene encodes CDR1 SEHNR and CDR2 FQNEAQ (reference sequence).

The CDR3 loop reads CASSLNRAGDGYTF. The CDR3 nucleotides read TGTGCCAGCAGCCTAAATCGGGCAGGGGATGGCTACACCTTC. The rearrangement uses TRBV5-5 and TRBJ1-2; a weak D match, TRBD1 (6 bases). There are 14 residues in the CDR3. The ends were cut back, 4 bases at V and 6 bases at J, with 16 bases in the middle. Germline V gene lookup returns CDR1 SGHKS and CDR2 YYEKEE (reference sequence).

This clone came up a few times. The rearrangement links TRBV5-1 to TRBJ1-1; 12 bases are a match to TRBD1. The J segment lost 5 bases and the V segment lost 4 bases, leaving 12 bases of the junction unmatched. In germline, CDR1 is SGHRS, CDR2 YFSETQ. CDR3 size: 17 residues. The CDR3 loop reads CASSGRPGQGAETEAFF. In DNA, the CDR3 is TGCGCCAGCAGCGGCCGACCGGGACAGGGGGCTGAAACTGAAGCTTTCTTT.

The rearrangement uses TRBV7-3 and TRBJ2-1; weak D call: TRBD2 (5 bases). This CDR3 contains 15 residues. V gave up 5 bases and J gave up 5 bases, with 16 bases separating them. Germline lookup yields CDR1 SGHTA and CDR2 FQGTGA. The CDR3 coding sequence is TGTGCCAGCAGCCCCACCGGACTCCAAAACAATGAGCAGTTCTTC. Translation gives CASSPTGLQNNEQFF.